A single sample gave rise to the 32 T cell receptor beta chains below, sequenced in a study of spatial heterogeneity in lung cancer (dated by TCRdb to about 2019). Broad study findings and their caveats: The number of expanded intratumoral alpha and beta TCRs correlated with the tumor nonsynonymous mutation count.

Receptors were amplified or captured by 5' RACE. TCRdb shows the sequencer as NextSeq 500. The public reads were reprocessed in TCRdb via fastp at Q25 and MiXCR, keeping in-frame beta chains. Identical CDR3 protein sequences are pooled into one entry, listed with their most common genes and DNA. Present in this sample are fewer than 20,000 distinct CDR3 sequences, roughly 5.7% of which were seen just once. About 9.3% of the sample belongs to the ten largest clones. The time point label for this specimen denotes: sample taken at primary tumor resection. What these receptors recognize is not known. This specimen was lung tumor tissue, taken at surgery. These receptors all come from a female donor with early-stage non-small cell lung cancer.

At least ten counts were recorded for this clonotype. The chain employs TRBV4-2 and TRBJ2-5; 9 bases align to TRBD2. Per the germline V gene, CDR1 is LGHNA and CDR2 is YNFKEQ. This CDR3 region has 18 residues. The J segment lost 2 bases and the V segment lost 0 bases, leaving 10 bases of the junction unmatched. The CDR3 DNA reads TGTGCCAGCAGCCAAGATCTCGCGGGAGGGCGAAAACAAGAGACCCAGTACTTC. It yields the protein CASSQDLAGGRKQETQYF.

Note on this clonotype: A much larger clone sits a single nucleotide away, making a read error possible. This chain links TRBV12-3 or TRBV12-4 with TRBJ2-1; D possibly matches TRBD1 or TRBD2 (7 bases each). The CDR3 is made up of 17 amino acids. V lost 10 bases to trimming and J lost 7 bases, with 29 bases between them. CDR3 protein: CANSSGTAGLSVNEQFF. The DNA of the CDR3 is TGTGCCAACAGCTCCGGGACAGCGGGACTGTCTGTGAATGAGCAGTTCTTC.

This clonotype was seen many times. The chain uses TRBV7-9 and TRBJ2-1; TRBD1 is a possible D gene (7 bases). The CDR3 loop spans 16 amino acids. Germline CDR1 and CDR2: SEHNR and FQNEAQ (reference sequence). Trimming removed 4 bases from V and 7 bases from J, with 20 bases in between. The CDR3 coding sequence is TGTGCCAGCAGCTATCCCGACAGGGAGGCCCGGAATGAGCAGTTCTTC. It yields the protein CASSYPDREARNEQFF.

This chain connects TRBV2 to TRBJ2-5; 8 bases fit TRBD1. J gave up 9 bases and V 3 bases, and 6 bases lay outside the gene matches. The CDR3 runs to 13 residues. Germline V CDR1 and CDR2: SNHLY, FYNNEI. In DNA form, the CDR3 reads TGTGCCAGCAGTGAGGACAGGGTGGAGGCCCAGTACTTC. Its protein product is CASSEDRVEAQYF.

Comments on this clonotype: A much larger clonotype is one base distant, so this may be a read error. The J gene is TRBJ2-1, the V gene TRBV9; D not certain. The germline V gene encodes CDR1 SGDLS and CDR2 YYNGEE. The CDR3 has 15 amino acids. Trimming shortened V by 0 bases and J by 2 bases, and 9 bases separated the two germline ends. The CDR3 DNA reads TGTGCCAGCAGCGTAGGAGTAAGCCCCTACAATGAGCAGTTCTTC. This gives the protein CASSVGVSPYNEQFF.

This clonotype has ten or more counts. The chain links TRBV5-4 to TRBJ1-3, with a tentative D call TRBD1 (5 bases). CDR3 length: 15 residues. Between the trimmed V and J ends, which lost 2 bases and 0 bases, there was a span of 9 bases. CDR1 is SGHNT, CDR2 YYREEE, per germline (reference sequence). CDR3 in DNA: TGTGCCAGCAGCTTCCGGGGGGACTCTGGAAACACCATATATTTT. Its translation is CASSFRGDSGNTIYF.

Judged by abundance, this clonotype is large. This chain connects TRBV28 to TRBJ1-2, with D possibly being TRBD1 (6 bases). V lost 5 bases and J lost 7, with 14 bases in between. Germline CDR1 and CDR2: MDHEN and SYDVKM. The CDR3 covers 13 residues. The CDR3 sequence: CASSRTGSGGYTF. The CDR3 DNA reads TGTGCCAGCAGTCGAACAGGGTCAGGTGGCTACACCTTC.

V and J are TRBV27 and TRBJ2-7; TRBD1 matches at 10 bases. The CDR3 extends over 17 amino acids. After removal of 3 bases from V and 0 bases from J, the junction contained 8 bases not matched to a gene. CDR1 and CDR2 (germline): MNHEY, SMNVEV (reference sequence). In nucleotides, the CDR3 is TGTGCCAGCAGTTTGACAGGGGGCGAACTAGTCTCCTACGAGCAGTACTTC. Its translation: CASSLTGGELVSYEQYF.

This clonotype has ten or more counts. This CDR3 reads CAISESGTNYEQYF. In DNA form, the CDR3 reads TGTGCCATCAGTGAGTCGGGGACTAACTACGAGCAGTACTTC. This chain links TRBV10-3 with TRBJ2-7, with TRBD2 matching over 7 bases. CDR1 and CDR2 from the germline V gene are ENHRY and SYGVKD. This CDR3 is 14 amino acids long. Losses at the gene ends were 0 bases for V and 3 bases for J; bases not matched to a gene: 2.

This clonotype is judged medium-sized (0.01 to 0.1%). CDR3 region: CASSYTVAGSYEQYF. DNA of the CDR3: TGTGCCAGCAGTTATACCGTAGCGGGATCGTACGAGCAGTACTTC. The chain couples TRBV28 to TRBJ2-7, with 8 bases fitting TRBD2. The CDR3 has 15 residues. Germline V gene sequence: CDR1 MDHEN, CDR2 SYDVKM. The V and J ends lost 4 bases and 4 bases, in that order; junction bases with no gene match: 9. The full variable domain, in which reference TRBV28 and TRBJ2-7 provide the parts outside the CDR3, is DVKVTQSSRYLVKRTGEKVFLECVQDMDHENMFWYRQDPGLGLRLIYFSYDVKMKEKGDIPEGYSVSREKKERFSLILESASTNQTSMYLCASSYTVAGSYEQYFGPGTRLTVT.

Within the sample, this clonotype is medium-sized (0.01 to 0.1%). The chain combines TRBV5-1 with TRBJ1-2; 7 bases map to TRBD1. With V trimmed by 6 bases and J by 2 bases, 4 bases remained unmatched. Germline lookup yields CDR1 SGHRS and CDR2 YFSETQ. The CDR3 runs 13 residues. CDR3 in DNA: TGCGCCAGCACCGAGACAGGGAACTATGGCTACACCTTC. Its protein product is CASTETGNYGYTF.

This clonotype was seen repeatedly, ten times or more. V and J are TRBV18 and TRBJ2-7; D not certain. From germline, CDR1 is KGHSH and CDR2 LQKENI. V lost 6 bases and J 5 bases, leaving 14 bases between the germline ends. The CDR3 covers 13 residues. The CDR3 sequence: CASSPGPGHEQYF. The CDR3 DNA reads TGTGCCAGCTCCCCCGGACCTGGCCACGAGCAGTACTTC.

This clonotype ranks as medium-sized. The chain links TRBV12-3 or TRBV12-4 to TRBJ2-1, with D uncertain. V lost 6 bases, J lost 2 bases, and 17 bases lay in between. The CDR3 runs to 16 residues. CDR3 coding DNA: TGTGCCAGCAGCGCGCCCGGGCCGCGGACCTACAATGAGCAGTTCTTC. Protein sequence: CASSAPGPRTYNEQFF.

This clonotype ranks as large. The chain combines TRBV28 with TRBJ2-5; tentative D call: TRBD1 (6 bases). The CDR3 contains 15 residues. The V end lost 2 bases, the J end lost 0 bases, and 10 bases lay between the germline ends. Germline CDR1 MDHEN, CDR2 SYDVKM. The CDR3 loop is CASSLQGTNQETQYF. CDR3 nucleotides: TGTGCCAGCAGTTTACAGGGGACGAACCAAGAGACCCAGTACTTC.

This clonotype was seen many times. The CDR3 DNA is TGTGCCAGCCGCCTGGACAGGAATAGCAATCAGCCCCAGCATTTT. Amino acids: CASRLDRNSNQPQHF. The V and J genes are TRBV5-5 and TRBJ1-5; TRBD1 agrees at 7 bases. In germline, CDR1 is SGHKS, CDR2 YYEKEE (reference sequence). The CDR3 consists of 15 residues. Trimming at V came to 7 bases and at J to 0 bases, leaving 7 bases not matched to a gene.

By share, this clonotype ranks as medium-sized. The chain is built from TRBV14 and TRBJ2-1; the match to TRBD2 covers 7 bases. The CDR3 extends over 13 amino acids. Trimming removed 4 bases from V and 6 bases from J; junction bases left unmatched: 3. Germline V gene lookup returns CDR1 SGHDN and CDR2 FVKESK. CDR3 loop: CASSRGRINEQFF. The CDR3 coding sequence is TGTGCCAGCAGCCGCGGGAGAATCAATGAGCAGTTCTTC. Filled out from reference TRBV14 and TRBJ2-1, the complete variable domain reads EAGVTQFPSHSVIEKGQTVTLRCDPISGHDNLYWYRRVMGKEIKFLLHFVKESKQDESGMPNNRFLAERTGGTYSTLKVQPAELEDSGVYFCASSRGRINEQFFGPGTRLTVL.

This clonotype was seen a handful of times. The DNA for the CDR3 is TGTGCCAGCAGTTTTAGACAGGACCAAGAGACCCAGTACTTC. This sequence encodes CASSFRQDQETQYF. This rearrangement joins TRBV28 to TRBJ2-5; tentative D call: TRBD1 (6 bases). This CDR3 is built from 14 residues. Germline V gene sequence: CDR1 MDHEN, CDR2 SYDVKM. The V gene lost 3 bases and the J gene lost 0 bases, with 8 bases spanning the gap. The full variable domain, its missing parts supplied by reference TRBV28 and TRBJ2-5, is DVKVTQSSRYLVKRTGEKVFLECVQDMDHENMFWYRQDPGLGLRLIYFSYDVKMKEKGDIPEGYSVSREKKERFSLILESASTNQTSMYLCASSFRQDQETQYFGPGTRLLVL.

This clonotype was seen ten or more times. V is TRBV7-9 and J is TRBJ1-4, with D perhaps TRBD1 (6 bases). The CDR3 loop spans 14 amino acids. Germline V gene lookup returns CDR1 SEHNR and CDR2 FQNEAQ (reference sequence). V lost 5 bases and J 1 base, leaving 8 bases between the germline ends. The CDR3 is CASSRGRTNEKLFF. The CDR3 DNA follows: TGTGCCAGCAGCCGGGGGCGAACTAATGAAAAACTGTTTTTT. The full variable domain, in which reference TRBV7-9 and TRBJ1-4 provide the parts outside the CDR3, is DTGVSQNPRHKITKRGQNVTFRCDPISEHNRLYWYRQTLGQGPEFLTYFQNEAQLEKSRLLSDRFSAERPKGSFSTLEIQRTEQGDSAMYLCASSRGRTNEKLFFGSGTQLSVL.

This clonotype was observed many times. V gene TRBV28 combines with J gene TRBJ1-4, with D perhaps matching TRBD1 (6 bases). V gave up 6 bases and J gave up 8 bases, with 16 bases separating them. The CDR3 covers 14 residues. Germline assignment: CDR1 MDHEN and CDR2 SYDVKM. The CDR3 here is CASSPGRGQEKLFF. The DNA of the CDR3 is TGTGCCAGCAGCCCCGGGAGGGGACAAGAAAAACTGTTTTTT.

This clonotype has a count of ten or more. V and J are TRBV29-1 and TRBJ2-7, with 9 bases fitting TRBD2. Unmatched junction bases numbered 5, after V lost 2 bases and J lost 3 bases. The CDR3 spans 14 residues. In germline, CDR1 is SQVTM, CDR2 ANQGSEA. The CDR3 bases are TGCAGCGTTGAATTTGGTAGCGGGAGCTACGAGCAGTACTTC. It yields the protein CSVEFGSGSYEQYF.

This clonotype was observed many times. The chain has TRBV6-5 and TRBJ2-7, with a tentative D call TRBD2 (6 bases). Germline CDR1 MNHEY, CDR2 SVGAGI. V dropped 10 bases and J dropped 5 bases, with 12 bases sitting between them. The CDR3 loop spans 11 amino acids. As DNA, the CDR3 is TGTGCCACCTCACGGGGGAACGAGCAGTACTTC. Protein sequence: CATSRGNEQYF.

This clonotype was observed many times. The chain has TRBV27 and TRBJ2-7; 8 nucleotides align to TRBD1. Germline CDR1 MNHEY, CDR2 SMNVEV (reference sequence). J was trimmed by 2 bases and V by 4 bases; bases with no gene match: 4. The CDR3 totals 14 residues. The CDR3 DNA sequence: TGTGCCAGCAGTTCCGCAGGGGGCACCTACGAGCAGTACTTC. Its protein product is CASSSAGGTYEQYF.

This clonotype was counted at least ten times. The chain links TRBV20-1 to TRBJ2-7; 7 nucleotides align to TRBD1. The CDR3 sequence is 12 residues long. Germline assignment: CDR1 DFQATT and CDR2 SNEGSKA (reference sequence). Losses at the gene ends were 5 bases for V and 1 base for J; bases not matched to a gene: 2. The CDR3: CSAGTASYEQYF. The CDR3 nucleotides are TGCAGTGCTGGGACAGCTTCCTACGAGCAGTACTTC.

This chain uses TRBV5-1 with TRBJ2-1; 7 bases align to TRBD2. This CDR3 is 15 amino acids long. The trim removed 3 bases at V and 2 bases at J, leaving 5 bases unmatched. Germline CDR1 and CDR2: SGHRS and YFSETQ. The DNA of the CDR3 is TGCGCCAGCAGCTCGACGAGCGGGGCCTACAATGAGCAGTTCTTC. Its protein product is CASSSTSGAYNEQFF. Based on the CDR3 plus reference TRBV5-1 and TRBJ2-1, the full variable domain is KAGVTQTPRYLIKTRGQQVTLSCSPISGHRSVSWYQQTPGQGLQFLFEYFSETQRNKGNFPGRFSGRQFSNSRSEMNVSTLELGDSALYLCASSSTSGAYNEQFFGPGTRLTVL.

In this sample, this clonotype turned up many times. The chain recombines TRBV5-6 with TRBJ2-5; no definite D call. V shed 4 bases and J shed 5 bases, with 12 bases lying between them. Looked up from germline, CDR1 is SGHDT and CDR2 is YYEEEE. This CDR3 comprises 13 residues. CDR3 in DNA: TGTGCCAGCAGCCGAGAACGTCGGGAGACCCAGTACTTC. The encoded protein is CASSRERRETQYF.

By share, this clonotype ranks as medium-sized. The chain carries TRBV11-1 and TRBJ2-1; D is unresolved. Trimming shortened V by 5 bases and J by 5 bases, and 4 bases separated the two germline ends. Germline CDR1 and CDR2: SGHAT and FQDESV (reference sequence). The CDR3 consists of 11 residues. The CDR3 sequence: CASSIDNEQFF. CDR3 nucleotides: TGTGCCAGCAGCATAGACAATGAGCAGTTCTTC. Supplemented by reference TRBV11-1 and TRBJ2-1, the full variable domain reads EAEVAQSPRYKITEKSQAVAFWCDPISGHATLYWYRQILGQGPELLVQFQDESVVDDSQLPKDRFSAERLKGVDSTLKIQPAELGDSAMYLCASSIDNEQFFGPGTRLTVL.

The gene calls are TRBV7-3 and TRBJ2-7; D possibly corresponds to TRBD1 (6 bases). CDR1 SGHTA and CDR2 FQGTGA come from the germline V gene. This CDR3 is built from 13 residues. V gave up 5 bases and J gave up 9 bases, with 17 bases separating them. The CDR3 DNA reads as TGTGCCAGCAGCCCTCAACCGGGACAACCGCAGTACTTC. Protein: CASSPQPGQPQYF.

This clonotype is medium-sized by share. The gene calls are TRBV27 and TRBJ2-2; the D gene is possibly TRBD1 (6 bases). CDR3 length: 18 residues. Germline-derived CDR1 and CDR2 are MNHEY and SMNVEV (reference sequence). The ends were cut back, 0 bases at V and 7 bases at J, with 21 bases in the middle. In DNA, the CDR3 is TGTGCCAGCAGTTTATCACCCCCCGGACAGACCCGAGGCGGGGAGCTGTTTTTT. Protein sequence: CASSLSPPGQTRGGELFF.

This clonotype was observed many times. J is TRBJ2-2 and V is TRBV6-6; D is undetermined. This CDR3 comprises 13 residues. Germline V gene sequence: CDR1 MNHNY, CDR2 SVGAGI (reference sequence). Trimming stripped 6 bases from V and 0 bases from J, with 5 bases between. CDR3 protein: CASSQTNTGELFF. CDR3 nucleotide sequence: TGTGCCAGCAGCCAAACGAACACCGGGGAGCTGTTTTTT.

The chain couples TRBV2 to TRBJ2-3; no definite D call. CDR1 and CDR2 (germline): SNHLY, FYNNEI. This CDR3 region has 13 residues. The V end lost 6 bases, the J end lost 0 bases, and 7 bases lay between the germline ends. The CDR3 bases are TGTGCCAGCAGCGTCACCAGCACAGATACGCAGTATTTT. Translation gives CASSVTSTDTQYF.

This clonotype was counted at least ten times. The J gene is TRBJ2-1, the V gene TRBV4-1; 10 bases line up with TRBD1. The germline V gene encodes CDR1 MGHRA and CDR2 YSYEKL. This CDR3 has 15 amino acids. Trimming took 4 bases from V and 6 from J; bases not matched to a gene: 6. CDR3: CASSLDRGPSNEQFF. Here the CDR3 DNA reads TGCGCCAGCAGCCTAGACAGGGGGCCCTCCAATGAGCAGTTCTTC.

This clonotype was recorded at least ten times. The chain uses TRBV7-3 and TRBJ2-2, with D possibly being TRBD2 (5 bases). Trimming removed 5 bases at V and 6 bases at J, with 16 bases between. This CDR3 has 15 amino acids. In germline, CDR1 is SGHTA, CDR2 FQGTGA. CDR3 residues: CASSQTLGSAGELFF. CDR3 DNA: TGTGCCAGCAGCCAAACACTTGGTAGCGCCGGGGAGCTGTTTTTT.